This TCR beta chain comes out of a study of T cell responses to AZD1222 COVID-19 vaccine. Using immunoSEQ multiplex PCR, the repertoire was profiled, and TCRdb retains in-frame clones only, with some absent. In the table there are over 100,000 clones, 80% to 90% of which are singletons. Note on this clone: The antigen is undetermined.

V shed 7 bases, J shed 6 bases, and the junction held 8 bases outside the gene matches. This CDR3 contains 14 residues. CDR1 is SNHLY, CDR2 FYNNEI, per germline. Findings of the study overall: Increased Spike-specific TCR breadth and depth were observed after two AZD1222 doses. Repertoires were sampled only after the peak T cell response.

The sample consisted of peripheral blood, taken on day 0 of AZD1222 vaccination. The source of this sequence is an adult in good health. The rearrangement links TRBV2 to TRBJ2-1; TRBD2 agrees at 8 bases. This chain's CDR3 is CASTGLAGLNEQFF. The DNA of the CDR3 is TGTGCCAGCACCGGGCTAGCGGGCCTCAATGAGCAGTTCTTC.